This T cell receptor (beta chain) is drawn from a study of neurological immune-mediated disorders. This clonotype was picked up many times. MiXCR was run by TCRdb on the 5' RACE reads, yielding one entry per CDR3 protein. The table has 25,000 to 35,000 distinct CDR3 sequences, about 1.6% seen once. Sequenced: PBMCs. The receptor comes from a woman aged 25 to 39 with multiple sclerosis.

In DNA form, the CDR3 reads TGCGCCAGCAGCTGGACTAGCGAGAATGAGCAGTTCTTC. Translation: CASSWTSENEQFF. This chain joins TRBV4-1 and TRBJ2-1; 9 bases agree with TRBD2. Germline V CDR1 and CDR2: MGHRA, YSYEKL. The trim removed 5 bases at V and 7 bases at J, leaving 3 bases unmatched. This CDR3 comprises 13 residues.